These 6 T cell receptor beta chains were sequenced from one sample in a study of blood T cell repertoires in COVID-19. The repertoire was sequenced with immunoSEQ multiplex PCR; TCRdb's copy has only in-frame clones and lacks some. The data contain some 99,000 clones, 90% of them singletons. Sample: peripheral blood. The receptors here all came from a human donor in a cohort sampled during active COVID-19.

The chain uses TRBV4-2 and TRBJ2-2, with D hard to call. This CDR3 region has 15 residues. Trimming pared 0 bases from V and 3 bases from J, leaving 8 bases between. Per germline, CDR1 LGHNA and CDR2 YNFKEQ. The CDR3 coding sequence is TGTGCCAGCAGCCAAGAAGGCGGTTACACCGGGGAGCTGTTTTTT. Translated: CASSQEGGYTGELFF.

There are a few counts of this clone. This rearrangement joins TRBV4-3 to TRBJ2-3, with TRBD2 identical over 10 bases. This CDR3 region has 18 residues. With 1 base clipped from V and 4 bases from J, the junction kept 11 bases outside the gene matches. Germline V gene lookup returns CDR1 LGHNA and CDR2 YSLEER. The DNA for the CDR3 is TGCGCCAGCAGCCAAGTCGGTGGAGCGGGAGGGAAGGCAGATACGCAGTATTTT. Residues: CASSQVGGAGGKADTQYF.

The V gene is TRBV7-9, the J gene TRBJ1-1, with D unclear. Germline V gene data show CDR1 as SEHNR and CDR2 as FQNEAQ (reference sequence). This CDR3 is built from 15 residues. Between the trimmed V and J ends, which lost 1 base and 1 base, there was a span of 10 bases. This CDR3 is CASSLVGAENTEAFF. The CDR3 nucleotides are TGTGCCAGCAGCTTAGTCGGTGCCGAGAACACTGAAGCTTTCTTT.

V usage is TRBV5-4 and J usage is TRBJ1-3; TRBD1 matches 9 bases. Germline-derived CDR1 and CDR2 are SGHNT and YYREEE (reference sequence). Trimming cost V 4 bases and J 0 bases; bases outside gene matches: 8. The CDR3 extends over 17 amino acids. DNA of the CDR3: TGTGCCAGCAGCCGGGGACAGGGAGCTTTCTCTGGAAACACCATATATTTT. Protein sequence: CASSRGQGAFSGNTIYF.

This rearrangement joins TRBV14 to TRBJ2-1; 11 nucleotides line up with TRBD2. Trimming cost V 4 bases and J 6 bases; bases outside gene matches: 11. This CDR3 spans 17 amino acids. CDR1 is SGHDN and CDR2 is FVKESK in the germline V gene. Here the CDR3 DNA reads TGTGCCAGCAGCCCCACCCAACTAGCGGGAGTCGGCAATGAGCAGTTCTTC. Translation gives CASSPTQLAGVGNEQFF.

CDR3 coding DNA: TGTGCCAGCAGCCCCGGGGGTACCTATGGCTACACCTTC. This encodes CASSPGGTYGYTF. The V gene is TRBV4-2, the J gene TRBJ1-2; D may be TRBD1 (5 bases). Trimming removed 4 bases from V and 4 bases from J, with 10 bases in between. The CDR3 consists of 13 residues. Germline lookup yields CDR1 LGHNA and CDR2 YNFKEQ.